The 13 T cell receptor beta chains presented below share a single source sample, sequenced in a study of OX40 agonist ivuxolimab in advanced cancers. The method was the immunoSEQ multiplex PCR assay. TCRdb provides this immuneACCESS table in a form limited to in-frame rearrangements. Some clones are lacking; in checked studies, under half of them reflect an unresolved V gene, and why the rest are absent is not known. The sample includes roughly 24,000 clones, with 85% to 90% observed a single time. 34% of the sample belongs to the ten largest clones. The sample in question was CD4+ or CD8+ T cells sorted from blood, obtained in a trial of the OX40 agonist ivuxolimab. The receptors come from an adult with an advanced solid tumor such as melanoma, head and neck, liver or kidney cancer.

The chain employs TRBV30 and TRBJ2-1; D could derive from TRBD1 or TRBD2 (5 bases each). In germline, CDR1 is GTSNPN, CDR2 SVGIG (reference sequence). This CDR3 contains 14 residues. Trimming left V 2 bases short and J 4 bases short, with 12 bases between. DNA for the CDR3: TGTGCCTGGAGTATCGGGGCAGGTTACAATGAGCAGTTCTTC. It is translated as CAWSIGAGYNEQFF.

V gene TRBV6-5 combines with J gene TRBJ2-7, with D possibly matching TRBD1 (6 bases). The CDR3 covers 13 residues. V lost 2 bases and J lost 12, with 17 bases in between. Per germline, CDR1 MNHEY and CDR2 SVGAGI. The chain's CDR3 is CASSYRYDRRRYF. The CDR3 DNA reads TGTGCCAGCAGTTACAGATACGACAGGAGACGGTACTTC.

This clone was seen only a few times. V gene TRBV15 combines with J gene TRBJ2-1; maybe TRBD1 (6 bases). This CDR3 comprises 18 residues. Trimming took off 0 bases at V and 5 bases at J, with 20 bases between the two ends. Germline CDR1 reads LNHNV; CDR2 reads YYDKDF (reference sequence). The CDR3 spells CATSRDSVRTVDHNEQFF. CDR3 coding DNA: TGTGCCACCAGCAGAGATTCGGTAAGGACAGTTGATCACAATGAGCAGTTCTTC.

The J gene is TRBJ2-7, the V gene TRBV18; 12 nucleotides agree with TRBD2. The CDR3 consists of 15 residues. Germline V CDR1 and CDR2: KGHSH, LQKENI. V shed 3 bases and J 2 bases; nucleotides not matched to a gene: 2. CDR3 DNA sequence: TGTGCCAGCTCACCCCGACTAGCGGGGGCCTACGAGCAGTACTTC. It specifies CASSPRLAGAYEQYF.

CDR3 sequence reads: CASLDGTGYYEQYF. CDR3 sequence (DNA): TGTGCCAGCCTCGACGGGACAGGGTACTACGAGCAGTACTTC. This chain uses TRBV6-1 with TRBJ2-7; the match to TRBD1 covers 9 bases. The germline CDR1 and CDR2 sequences are MNHNS and SASEGT. This CDR3 region has 14 residues. V shed 8 bases and J 3 bases; nucleotides not matched to a gene: 8.

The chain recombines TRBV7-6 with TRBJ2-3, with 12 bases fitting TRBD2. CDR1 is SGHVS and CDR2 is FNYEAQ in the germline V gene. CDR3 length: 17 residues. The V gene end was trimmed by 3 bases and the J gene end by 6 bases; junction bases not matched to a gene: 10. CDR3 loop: CASSFGLAGKAADTQYF. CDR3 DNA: TGTGCCAGCAGCTTCGGACTAGCGGGGAAAGCGGCGGATACGCAGTATTTT.

The CDR3 sequence is CASSMFGNTGELFF. CDR3 DNA sequence: TGTGCCAGTAGTATGTTTGGGAACACCGGGGAGCTGTTTTTT. V usage is TRBV19 and J usage is TRBJ2-2; D unclear. Germline V CDR1 and CDR2: LNHDA, SQIVND (reference sequence). This CDR3 has 14 residues. With 3 bases removed from V and 1 base from J, the gap between germline ends came to 6 bases.

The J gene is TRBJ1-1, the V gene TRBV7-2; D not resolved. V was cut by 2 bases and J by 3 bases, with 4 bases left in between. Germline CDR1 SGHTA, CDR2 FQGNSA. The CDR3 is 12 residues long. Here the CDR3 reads CASSLWDTEAFF. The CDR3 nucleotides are TGTGCCAGCAGCTTATGGGACACTGAAGCTTTCTTT.

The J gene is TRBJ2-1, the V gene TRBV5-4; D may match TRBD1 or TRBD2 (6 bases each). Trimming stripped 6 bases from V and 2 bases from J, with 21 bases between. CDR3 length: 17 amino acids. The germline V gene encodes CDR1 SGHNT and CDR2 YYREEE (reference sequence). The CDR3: CASTFGVGGGTYNEQFF. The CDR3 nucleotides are TGTGCCAGCACTTTTGGGGTCGGGGGCGGCACCTACAATGAGCAGTTCTTC.

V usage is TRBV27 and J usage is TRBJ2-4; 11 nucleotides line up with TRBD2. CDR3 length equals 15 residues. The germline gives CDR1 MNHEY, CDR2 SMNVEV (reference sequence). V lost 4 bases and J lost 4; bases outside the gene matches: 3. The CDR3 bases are TGTGCCAGCAGTTGGGTAGCGGGGGGGAAAAACATTCAGTACTTC. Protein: CASSWVAGGKNIQYF.

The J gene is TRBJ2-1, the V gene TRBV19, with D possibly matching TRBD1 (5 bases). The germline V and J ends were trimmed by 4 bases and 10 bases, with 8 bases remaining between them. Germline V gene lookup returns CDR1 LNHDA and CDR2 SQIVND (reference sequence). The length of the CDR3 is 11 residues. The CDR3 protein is CASSNGQEQFF. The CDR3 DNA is TGTGCCAGTAGTAACGGACAAGAGCAGTTCTTC.

Written as DNA, the CDR3 is TGTGCCTCCCTGACAGGGTCAATTTTTGCGAACACTGAAGCTTTCTTT. It specifies CASLTGSIFANTEAFF. J is TRBJ1-1 and V is TRBV30; 7 bases are a match to TRBD1. Trimming took 7 bases from V and 1 from J; bases not matched to a gene: 15. This CDR3 contains 16 residues. Germline CDR1 is GTSNPN and CDR2 is SVGIG (reference sequence). Drawing the rest from reference TRBV30 and TRBJ1-1, the complete variable domain is SQTIHQWPATLVQPVGSPLSLECTVEGTSNPNLYWYRQAAGRGLQLLFYSVGIGQISSEVPQNLSASRPQDRQFILSSKKLLLSDSGFYLCASLTGSIFANTEAFFGQGTRLTVV.

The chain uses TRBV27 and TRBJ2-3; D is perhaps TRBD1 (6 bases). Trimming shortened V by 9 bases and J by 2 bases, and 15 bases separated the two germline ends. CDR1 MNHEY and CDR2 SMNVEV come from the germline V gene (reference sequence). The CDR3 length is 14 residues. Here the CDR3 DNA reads TGTGCCAGTCGTACAGGGTCCCCCACAGATACGCAGTATTTT. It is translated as CASRTGSPTDTQYF.